The 18 T cell receptor beta chains below come from one sample, sequenced in a study of T cells after yellow fever vaccination. TCRdb passed the 5' RACE reads through MiXCR, listing each CDR3 protein once. The sample carries approximately 11,000 distinct CDR3 sequences, 4% to 6% recorded once. The sequencing used PBMCs, either bulk or a sorted T-cell subset (CD4+, CD8+, memory, or dextramer-sorted; not recorded which), collected less than 16 days after the first yellow fever vaccination. Receptors originate from a man aged 18 to 30 who received the YFV17D yellow fever vaccine.

This clonotype has ten or more counts. The V call is TRBV27, the J call TRBJ2-5; D ambiguous. V was cut by 7 bases and J by 7 bases, with 10 bases left in between. Per germline, CDR1 MNHEY and CDR2 SMNVEV (reference sequence). This CDR3 comprises 11 residues. CDR3 sequence (DNA): TGTGCCAGCAACTTGGGTGGGACCCAGTACTTC. Protein sequence: CASNLGGTQYF.

This clonotype is labeled as medium-sized. The chain has TRBV2 and TRBJ2-7; D might be TRBD1 (6 bases). V lost 5 bases and J lost 5, with 16 bases in between. The CDR3 is made up of 14 amino acids. Looked up from germline, CDR1 is SNHLY and CDR2 is FYNNEI. The CDR3 DNA is TGTGCCAGCAGTCTTGAGACAGGTTCCAACGAGCAGTACTTC. It translates to CASSLETGSNEQYF.

By share of the sample, this clonotype is large. This chain connects TRBV5-1 to TRBJ2-7; D is uncertain. V dropped 4 bases and J dropped 7 bases, with 9 bases sitting between them. CDR1 and CDR2 (germline): SGHRS, YFSETQ. The CDR3 contains 11 residues. CDR3 residues: CASSPLGEQYF. In DNA, the CDR3 is TGCGCCAGCAGCCCCCTCGGAGAGCAGTACTTC.

There are many counts of this clonotype. The CDR3, as DNA: TGTGCCAGTAGTATAGTCGTGGGGGGGCGAAACGAGCAGTACTTC. Amino acids: CASSIVVGGRNEQYF. The chain joins TRBV19 to TRBJ2-7; a possible D gene is TRBD2 (7 bases). V was pared by 1 base and J by 5 bases, with 15 bases between. The CDR3 length is 15 residues. Germline V gene sequence: CDR1 LNHDA, CDR2 SQIVND (reference sequence). Variable domain in full (rest from reference TRBV19 and TRBJ2-7): DGGITQSPKYLFRKEGQNVTLSCEQNLNHDAMYWYRQDPGQGLRLIYYSQIVNDFQKGDIAEGYSVSREKKESFPLTVTSAQKNPTAFYLCASSIVVGGRNEQYFGPGTRLTVT.

This clonotype is medium-sized (0.01 to 0.1%) within its sample. The gene calls are TRBV7-6 and TRBJ2-7; D is unresolved. V lost 5 bases and J 3 bases, leaving 17 bases between the germline ends. CDR1 is SGHVS and CDR2 is FNYEAQ in the germline V gene. CDR3 length: 15 amino acids. The CDR3 loop reads CASSETLGNVYEQYF. Here the CDR3 DNA reads TGTGCCAGCAGCGAGACGCTAGGGAACGTCTACGAGCAGTACTTC.

This clonotype was seen at least ten times. The V and J genes are TRBV12-3 or TRBV12-4 and TRBJ2-3, with a weak D call TRBD2 (6 bases). V gave up 6 bases and J gave up 6 bases, with 16 bases separating them. This CDR3 region has 14 residues. CDR3 residues: CASSRDWGVDTQYF. CDR3 sequence (DNA): TGTGCCAGCAGCCGGGACTGGGGTGTTGATACGCAGTATTTT.

This clonotype was seen many times. The chain carries TRBV28 and TRBJ1-2, with a tentative D call TRBD1 (6 bases). Per germline, CDR1 MDHEN and CDR2 SYDVKM. The CDR3 is 16 residues long. V lost 2 bases to trimming and J lost 6 bases, with 19 bases between them. CDR3 nucleotides: TGTGCCAGCAGTTTAGTGGACCCCAAACAGGGCCATGGCTACACCTTC. Its translation is CASSLVDPKQGHGYTF.

This clonotype was picked up many times. V usage is TRBV12-3 or TRBV12-4 and J usage is TRBJ1-3, with D hard to call. The CDR3 contains 14 residues. Between the trimmed V and J ends, which lost 4 bases and 1 base, there was a span of 8 bases. CDR3 coding DNA: TGTGCCAGCAGTTCGACCTATTCTGGAAACACCATATATTTT. It is translated as CASSSTYSGNTIYF.

This clonotype qualifies as medium-sized. The J gene is TRBJ2-5, the V gene TRBV6-4; weak D call: TRBD2 (7 bases). Looked up from germline, CDR1 is MRHNA and CDR2 is SNTAGT. Trimming pared 3 bases from V and 7 bases from J, leaving 12 bases between. The CDR3 is made up of 13 amino acids. The CDR3 coding sequence is TGTGCCAGCAGTGAGGGACTACAGGGGACCCAGTACTTC. It encodes CASSEGLQGTQYF.

Sample share makes this clonotype medium-sized. J is TRBJ2-5 and V is TRBV5-1; D is unresolved. This CDR3 is 12 amino acids long. Germline V gene sequence: CDR1 SGHRS, CDR2 YFSETQ. V was trimmed by 0 bases and J by 5 bases, leaving 5 bases between them. As DNA, the CDR3 is TGCGCCAGCAGCTTGGGTACGGAGACCCAGTACTTC. Its protein is CASSLGTETQYF.

This clonotype was seen repeatedly, ten times or more. The CDR3 loop is CASSQGYTGVAETQYF. The CDR3 DNA reads as TGTGCCAGCAGCCAAGGGTATACAGGGGTGGCAGAGACCCAGTACTTC. This chain links TRBV14 with TRBJ2-5; 7 bases map to TRBD1. The CDR3 spans 16 residues. Germline values: CDR1 SGHDN, CDR2 FVKESK. The trim removed 1 base at V and 4 bases at J, leaving 9 bases unmatched.

This clonotype was recorded many times. The V gene is TRBV20-1, the J gene TRBJ1-5, with D uncertain. The CDR3 contains 15 residues. V was cut by 3 bases and J by 1 base, with 13 bases left in between. Germline values: CDR1 DFQATT, CDR2 SNEGSKA (reference sequence). CDR3 in DNA: TGCAGTGCTAGTCTCCCCGGCCGGAGCAATCAGCCCCAGCATTTT. This sequence encodes CSASLPGRSNQPQHF.

This clonotype occurred many times. The CDR3 sequence: CASSGTSGGHEQYF. As DNA, the CDR3 is TGTGCCAGCAGCGGGACTAGCGGGGGCCACGAGCAGTACTTC. The V call is TRBV6-5, the J call TRBJ2-7; 14 nucleotides agree with TRBD2. Germline trimming cut 6 bases from V and 5 bases from J; bases unmatched to any gene: 3. The germline V gene has CDR1 MNHEY and CDR2 SVGAGI. CDR3 length: 14 amino acids.

In its sample, this clonotype was seen many times. The V call is TRBV9, the J call TRBJ2-4, with 8 nucleotides matching TRBD2. There are 14 residues in the CDR3. Germline values: CDR1 SGDLS, CDR2 YYNGEE. V was clipped by 0 bases and J by 11 bases; unmatched bases: 7. This chain's CDR3 is CASSVEAGGPLQYF. The CDR3 DNA reads TGTGCCAGCAGCGTAGAGGCGGGGGGCCCCCTTCAGTACTTC.

This rearrangement joins TRBV7-2 to TRBJ1-5, with D possibly matching TRBD1 (5 bases). This CDR3 has 14 residues. V was trimmed by 8 bases and J by 5 bases, leaving 16 bases between them. CDR1 is SGHTA, CDR2 FQGNSA, per germline. The chain's CDR3 is CASAPQGTHQPQHF. CDR3 nucleotides: TGTGCCAGCGCCCCCCAGGGAACCCATCAGCCCCAGCATTTT.

This clonotype is labeled as medium-sized (0.01 to 0.1%). J is TRBJ1-2 and V is TRBV12-3 or TRBV12-4, with 10 bases aligning to TRBD1. This CDR3 is 14 amino acids long. V shed 3 bases, J shed 4 bases, and the junction held 2 bases outside the gene matches. The CDR3 region has the DNA TGTGCCAGCAGTTTTTGGACAGGGGGCTATGGCTACACCTTC. This gives the protein CASSFWTGGYGYTF.

This clonotype showed up many times. The chain joins TRBV5-1 to TRBJ2-1, with TRBD2 matching over 9 bases. The CDR3 is made up of 16 amino acids. Germline V lookup: CDR1 SGHRS, CDR2 YFSETQ. Trimming took 3 bases from V and 2 from J; bases not matched to a gene: 6. The CDR3, as DNA: TGCGCCAGCAGCTCCGCGGGGGGGCCTACCTACAATGAGCAGTTCTTC. Encoded protein: CASSSAGGPTYNEQFF.

This clonotype was seen ten or more times. The V and J genes are TRBV5-1 and TRBJ2-1; D unclear. Deletions cut 0 bases from V and 4 bases from J, with 8 bases between. The CDR3 loop spans 14 amino acids. CDR1 SGHRS and CDR2 YFSETQ come from the germline V gene. Here the CDR3 DNA reads TGCGCCAGCAGCTTGGATGGGGAATACAATGAGCAGTTCTTC. As protein: CASSLDGEYNEQFF.